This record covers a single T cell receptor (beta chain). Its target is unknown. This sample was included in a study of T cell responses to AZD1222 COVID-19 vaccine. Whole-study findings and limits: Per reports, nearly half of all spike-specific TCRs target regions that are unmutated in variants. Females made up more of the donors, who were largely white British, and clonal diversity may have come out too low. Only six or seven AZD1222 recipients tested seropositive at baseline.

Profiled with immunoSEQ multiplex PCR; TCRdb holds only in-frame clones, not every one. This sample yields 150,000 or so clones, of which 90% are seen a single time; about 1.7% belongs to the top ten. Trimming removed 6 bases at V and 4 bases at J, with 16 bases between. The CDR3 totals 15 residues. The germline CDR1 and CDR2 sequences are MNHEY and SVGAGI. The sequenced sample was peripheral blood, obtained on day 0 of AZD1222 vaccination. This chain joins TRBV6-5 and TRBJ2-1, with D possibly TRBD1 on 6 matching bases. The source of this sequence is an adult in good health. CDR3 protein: CASSQTGQTYNEQFF. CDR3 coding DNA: TGTGCCAGCAGCCAAACCGGACAGACATACAATGAGCAGTTCTTC.